Listed below are T cell receptor beta chains from one sample, sequenced in a study of blood T cell repertoires in COVID-19. Sequencing was performed with immunoSEQ multiplex PCR; in TCRdb, only in-frame clones are kept and a portion is missing. Of about 220,000 clones in the sample, over 70% are singletons; the top ten hold roughly 6.7%. Source material: peripheral blood. The source is a woman in her 70s with acute or convalescent COVID-19. Each CDR3 is given with its conserved first and last residue. The D gene is left open where the match is weak.

CDR3 protein,CDR3 length,J gene,D gene,V gene
CASSLQTASNQPQHF,15,TRBJ1-5,.,TRBV6-5
CASSLGKSSYEQYF,14,TRBJ2-7,.,TRBV5-1
CASSENNNQPQHF,13,TRBJ1-5,.,TRBV10-1
CASSQGLAGGSNQETQYF,18,TRBJ2-5,TRBD2,TRBV18
CATSRDFSGGHEQFF,15,TRBJ2-1,TRBD2,TRBV15
CASSFGQVLAKNIQYF,16,TRBJ2-4,TRBD1,TRBV23-1
CASSPQTGGGYTF,13,TRBJ1-2,TRBD1,TRBV7-2
CASSYREYGYTF,12,TRBJ1-2,.,TRBV7-8
CAISSGQETQYF,12,TRBJ2-5,.,TRBV10-3
CATRGSSYNEQFF,13,TRBJ2-1,.,TRBV6-5
CASSPLLAVLYNEQFF,16,TRBJ2-1,TRBD2,TRBV3-1/TRBV3-2
CASSLVYGAEQYF,13,TRBJ2-7,.,TRBV7-9
CASSLRPDGPKNEQFF,16,TRBJ2-1,.,TRBV18
CASSDPKSPHRGMNTEAFF,19,TRBJ1-1,TRBD1,TRBV6-4
CASSFTARQSEQFF,14,TRBJ2-1,.,TRBV7-9
CATTLSGGAQETQYF,15,TRBJ2-5,TRBD2,TRBV15